The T cell receptor (beta chain) under discussion was sequenced for a study of molecular identifiers for immune sequencing clone quantification. This clonotype was detected ten times or more. Germline assignment: CDR1 LGHNA and CDR2 YSLEER. Trimming took 0 bases from V and 4 from J; bases not matched to a gene: 3. The CDR3 totals 15 residues. TCRdb re-derived calls from the PCR reads in MiXCR, one entry per CDR3 protein. The repertoire includes about 640,000 distinct CDR3 sequences, just under 20% of them detected once, and under 0.95% sits in the top ten. The sequenced sample consisted of naive CD8+ T cells from blood, with Jurkat cell RNA spiked in. Subset in this sample: FACS-sorted CD8+CD4-CCR7+CD45RA+ naive T cells. The sequence derives from a human donor in good health. Some libraries in this study had Jurkat cell RNA spiked in. The chain links TRBV4-3 to TRBJ2-7, with TRBD2 matching 10 bases. The CDR3 DNA reads as TGCGCCAGCAGCCAAGAGTCTAGCGGGAGTTACGAGCAGTACTTC. Its translation is CASSQESSGSYEQYF.